This T cell receptor (beta chain) was documented in a study of blood T cells in healthy people across ages. Germline lookup yields CDR1 SGHTA and CDR2 FQGNSA. The CDR3 extends over 15 amino acids. Through a sample-barcoded 5' primer and a J-beta primer mix, a second PCR was run for roughly 6 to 11 cycles. The template-switch adaptor, which had 12 random nucleotides, put a tag on each cDNA molecule. One entry per CDR3 protein, called by TCRdb with MiXCR from the 5' RACE reads. The sample contains 1,500,000 or so distinct CDR3 sequences, around 59% of which appear only once. Specimen: blood. This sequence joins TRBV7-2 and TRBJ2-4; 7 bases are a match to TRBD1. The DNA end lines up better with TRBJ2-7; the J call may be wrong. This TCR came from a man younger than 30 in good health. The CDR3 coding sequence is TGTGCCAGCAGCCCGAAGGGGGCCCCCTCCTACGAGCAGTACTTC. Protein sequence: CASSPKGAPSYEQYF.